What follows describes a single T cell receptor (beta chain). This clonotype came up many times. Its recognized antigen is unknown. No base quality values were provided; no much bigger clone lies one nucleotide off. This entry is derived from a study of identical twins (dated by TCRdb to about 2016). The study in broad terms: The study deep-sequenced TCR alpha and beta repertoires from monozygotic twins, unrelated adults of various ages and cord blood to test whether fetal clonotypes persist. To rule out contamination, the twin experiments were replicated at different times with different library preparation protocols. What the research found in general, with its limitations: Because the same donors could not be followed over many years, the conclusions relied on cross-sectional statistical analysis. Compared with coincidental sharing between unrelated individuals, out-of-frame TCR alpha sequences shared between twins had an excess of sequences with low generation probability. Zero-insertion analyses could be partly confounded by invariant T cells such as MAIT and iNKT, though diverse VJ usage argued against such confounding for most clonotypes. Abundant cord blood beta clonotypes carried fewer insertions; young adult naive repertoires showed a weaker similar trend, while memory repertoires showed none. In monozygotic twins, recombination models systematically underestimated out-of-frame TCR alpha sharing, but the models matched the sharing seen between unrelated individuals. A weaker excess of twin sharing was found in beta out-of-frame sequences because the signal-to-noise ratio was lowered by fewer shared sequences.

Library preparation used 5' RACE. The run used an Illumina HiSeq 2000. Template switching introduced a universal primer binding site; the final cDNA contained a unique molecular identifier, enabling accurate counting of TCR cDNA molecules. Specific primers in the conserved constant-segment region were used to synthesize first-strand cDNA for the TCR alpha and beta chains. To control for contamination, every cDNA library carried two barcodes: a SMART-Mk sample barcode plus Illumina barcodes. TruSeq adapter sequences along with Illumina sample barcodes were introduced in two successive PCR steps. The TCR alpha and beta cDNA libraries were sequenced on the Illumina HiSeq platform using custom primers. Per the source publication's procedure: Unique molecular identifiers were extracted from raw reads with MiGEC, and CDR3 positions were determined with MiXCR. For each individual, recombination models were inferred using an EM algorithm with the repgenHMM and IGoR tools. The analysis of shared clonotypes was done with the tcR package in R, with sharing normalized by the product of cloneset sizes. Out-of-frame nonproductive sequences were analyzed to study raw recombination free of thymic and clonal selection effects. TCRdb ran its own pipeline on the public reads, namely fastp trimming at Q25 and MiXCR clone calling, and kept in-frame beta chains. When rows share a CDR3 protein, they turn into one entry using the most common DNA and genes. TCRdb assigned the V and J calls; the authors' analysis was not used. This sample comprises 690,000 or so distinct CDR3 sequences, 6.1% of them detected only once. In total, the top ten clones hold around 1.7% of the sample.

The germline V gene provides CDR1 SGHRS and CDR2 YFSETQ. The cysteine opens and the phenylalanine closes a CDR3 of 13 amino acids. CDR3 DNA is the only sequence kept; it has 39 bases, read in frame from the first base. V is cut by 4 bases and J by 0 bases, and the space between the germline ends is 7 bases. Every donor was a healthy Caucasian. The researchers also sequenced three unrelated adults who were not twins: a male aged 18 to 29, a male aged 50 to 59, and a female aged 50 to 59. Miltenyi CD45RO+ enrichment and human naive T-cell isolation kits were used to isolate memory (CD45RO+) and naive T cells from PBMC.

This sequence originates from a man aged 18 to 35 in good health. The specimen was naive T cells sorted from blood. The cell subset or site label on this specimen signifies: cells isolated with a human naive T-cell isolation kit. The sequence joins TRBV5-1 to TRBJ1-1; no D gene is confidently identified. The DNA sequence is TGCGCCAGCAGCCAGGATCTGAACACTGAAGCTTTCTTT. It is translated as CASSQDLNTEAFF.